The clone carrying this T cell receptor beta chain appeared once. The antigen is undetermined. Together with a sample-barcoded 5' primer, a J-beta primer mix was included in a second PCR lasting about 6 to 11 cycles. TCRdb ran MiXCR on the 5' RACE reads and lists one entry per CDR3 protein. The top ten clones hold approximately 17% of a sample with 920,000 or so distinct CDR3 sequences, under 55% of them seen once. Russia was home to the donors, healthy Caucasian individuals aged about 6 to 90. It was about 10 milliliters of peripheral blood that were drawn from each donor. They isolated at least 6.5 million PBMCs from each sample. The source of the sample is a study of blood T cells in healthy people across ages. Whole-study findings and limits: Per million T cells, the diversity of TCR beta decreased roughly linearly as age advanced.

Germline values: CDR1 LNHNV, CDR2 YYDKDF (reference sequence). The J segment lost 7 bases and the V segment lost 1 base, leaving 9 bases of the junction unmatched. The CDR3 runs 16 residues. The TCR sequence derives from a woman aged 55-70 years in good health. Sequencing used blood. The chain has TRBV15 and TRBJ2-1; the match to TRBD2 covers 8 bases. CDR3 nucleotides: TGTGCCACCAGCAGAGTGCGACGAGCGGGAGAAAATGAGCAGTTCTTC. It is translated as CATSRVRRAGENEQFF. Full variable domain (missing parts from reference TRBV15 and TRBJ2-1): DAMVIQNPRYQVTQFGKPVTLSCSQTLNHNVMYWYQQKSSQAPKLLFHYYDKDFNNEADTPDNFQSRRPNTSFCFLDIRSPGLGDTAMYLCATSRVRRAGENEQFFGPGTRLTVL.